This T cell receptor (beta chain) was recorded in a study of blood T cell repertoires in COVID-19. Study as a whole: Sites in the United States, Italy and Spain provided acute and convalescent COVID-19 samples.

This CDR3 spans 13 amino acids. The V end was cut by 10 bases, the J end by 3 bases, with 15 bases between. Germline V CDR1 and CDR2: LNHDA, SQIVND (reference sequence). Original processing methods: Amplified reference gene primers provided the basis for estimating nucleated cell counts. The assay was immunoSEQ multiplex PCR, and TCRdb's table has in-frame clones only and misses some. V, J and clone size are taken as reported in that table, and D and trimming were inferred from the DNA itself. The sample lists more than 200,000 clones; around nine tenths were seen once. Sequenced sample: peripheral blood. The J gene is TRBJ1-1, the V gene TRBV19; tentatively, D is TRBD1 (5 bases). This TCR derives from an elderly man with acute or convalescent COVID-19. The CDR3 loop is CATTGVDYTEAFF. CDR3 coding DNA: TGTGCCACCACGGGGGTGGATTACACTGAAGCTTTCTTT. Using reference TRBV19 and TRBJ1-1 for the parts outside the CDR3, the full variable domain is DGGITQSPKYLFRKEGQNVTLSCEQNLNHDAMYWYRQDPGQGLRLIYYSQIVNDFQKGDIAEGYSVSREKKESFPLTVTSAQKNPTAFYLCATTGVDYTEAFFGQGTRLTVV.